One sample yielded the 31 T cell receptor beta chains listed below, sequenced in a study of technical replicates of blood from a handful of donors. Data came from immunoSEQ multiplex PCR; TCRdb stores just in-frame clones and leaves some out. The repertoire holds about 100,000 clones, with approximately 94% as singletons. The sample consisted of T cells isolated from PBMCs. The receptors were gathered from a human donor in good health.

The V call is TRBV5-1, the J call TRBJ2-1, with D perhaps matching TRBD2 (6 bases). This CDR3 has 20 amino acids. The germline V gene encodes CDR1 SGHRS and CDR2 YFSETQ. The V and J ends lost 9 bases and 5 bases respectively, with 36 bases between them. The CDR3 nucleotides read TGCGCCACCAGTCCAGGCCCTGAGCGGCGGGGAAGGGGAGGTCACAATGAGCAGTTCTTC. It specifies CATSPGPERRGRGGHNEQFF.

The chain recombines TRBV19 with TRBJ2-7, with a possible D match to TRBD2 (7 bases). The CDR3 totals 15 residues. V was clipped by 3 bases and J by 1 base, with 13 bases between them. The germline gives CDR1 LNHDA, CDR2 SQIVND (reference sequence). CDR3 sequence: CASSIGGGGSYEQYF. The CDR3 DNA follows: TGTGCCAGTAGTATCGGGGGAGGGGGGTCCTACGAGCAGTACTTC.

V is TRBV18 and J is TRBJ1-5, with 7 bases aligning to TRBD1. CDR3 length: 15 residues. The V and J ends lost 5 bases and 5 bases, in that order; junction bases with no gene match: 9. Looked up from germline, CDR1 is KGHSH and CDR2 is LQKENI. DNA of the CDR3: TGTGCCAGCTCAATGACAGGGAGTTGGGATCAGCCCCAGCATTTT. This sequence encodes CASSMTGSWDQPQHF.

This clone was seen a few times. The chain recombines TRBV19 with TRBJ1-1; D remains unclear. This CDR3 has 11 amino acids. Germline V CDR1 and CDR2: LNHDA, SQIVND (reference sequence). V lost 3 bases to trimming and J lost 11 bases, with 10 bases between them. Written as DNA, the CDR3 is TGTGCCAGTAGTATCGAAATGGAGGCTTTCTTT. Translating gives CASSIEMEAFF.

This clone was detected once. The V and J genes are TRBV7-9 and TRBJ2-5, with D possibly TRBD1 on 6 matching bases. In germline, CDR1 is SEHNR, CDR2 FQNEAQ (reference sequence). The ends were cut back, 5 bases at V and 2 bases at J, with 21 bases in the middle. This CDR3 region has 17 residues. CDR3 DNA: TGTGCCAGCAGCGTGGGAGTTGGGACATTCGGACAAGAGACCCAGTACTTC. Protein sequence: CASSVGVGTFGQETQYF. Full variable domain (outside the CDR3, taken from reference TRBV7-9 and TRBJ2-5): DTGVSQNPRHKITKRGQNVTFRCDPISEHNRLYWYRQTLGQGPEFLTYFQNEAQLEKSRLLSDRFSAERPKGSFSTLEIQRTEQGDSAMYLCASSVGVGTFGQETQYFGPGTRLLVL.

The chain links TRBV5-1 to TRBJ1-1; no clear D gene. V was pared by 4 bases and J by 0 bases, with 10 bases between. The CDR3 spans 14 residues. Germline loops: CDR1 SGHRS, CDR2 YFSETQ. The CDR3 sequence: CASSPVSVNTEAFF. The CDR3 bases are TGCGCCAGCAGCCCGGTTAGCGTGAACACTGAAGCTTTCTTT.

This clone was seen once. The CDR3 sequence is CASSEIVLDRVAGNTIYF. The CDR3 DNA sequence: TGTGCCAGCAGTGAAATAGTCTTGGACAGGGTCGCTGGAAACACCATATATTTT. The V and J genes are TRBV6-1 and TRBJ1-3; TRBD1 matches 8 bases. This CDR3 is 18 amino acids long. The V segment lost 2 bases and the J segment 2 bases; nucleotides outside the gene matches: 11. CDR1 MNHNS and CDR2 SASEGT come from the germline V gene.

The rearrangement uses TRBV28 and TRBJ2-7; 12 positions match TRBD1. Trimming took 3 bases from V and 2 from J; bases not matched to a gene: 2. Germline-derived CDR1 and CDR2 are MDHEN and SYDVKM. This CDR3 is 15 amino acids long. CDR3 amino acids: CASSLGQGATYEQYF. CDR3 DNA: TGTGCCAGCAGTTTGGGACAGGGGGCAACCTACGAGCAGTACTTC.

In DNA form, the CDR3 reads TGTGCCAGCAGGGGGACTAGCGTAATTCACGGGGAGCTGTTTTTT. This translates into CASRGTSVIHGELFF. The rearrangement uses TRBV2 and TRBJ2-2; 10 nucleotides align to TRBD2. CDR1 is SNHLY, CDR2 FYNNEI, per germline. Germline trimming cut 6 bases from V and 7 bases from J; bases unmatched to any gene: 8. The CDR3 has 15 amino acids. The full variable domain, its missing parts supplied by reference TRBV2 and TRBJ2-2, is EPEVTQTPSHQVTQMGQEVILRCVPISNHLYFYWYRQILGQKVEFLVSFYNNEISEKSEIFDDQFSVERPDGSNFTLKIRSTKLEDSAMYFCASRGTSVIHGELFFGEGSRLTVL.

This clone appeared once. The V call is TRBV10-3, the J call TRBJ2-5; 10 nucleotides line up with TRBD2. Germline V lookup: CDR1 ENHRY, CDR2 SYGVKD. CDR3 length: 14 residues. V lost 4 bases to trimming and J lost 3 bases; unmatched junction nucleotides: 2. The CDR3 is CAISGTSGEETQYF. The CDR3 nucleotides read TGTGCCATCAGTGGGACTAGCGGCGAAGAGACCCAGTACTTC.

This chain uses TRBV7-9 with TRBJ1-2; 8 positions match TRBD1. From germline, CDR1 is SEHNR and CDR2 FQNEAQ (reference sequence). The CDR3 covers 16 residues. The trim removed 0 bases at V and 8 bases at J, leaving 11 bases unmatched. As DNA, the CDR3 is TGTGCCAGCAGCTTAGCGGGACAGGCCCCGACAGACGGCTACACCTTC. Protein: CASSLAGQAPTDGYTF.

The gene calls are TRBV4-1 and TRBJ2-7; weak D call: TRBD2 (5 bases). Germline CDR1 is MGHRA and CDR2 is YSYEKL. V shed 2 bases and J shed 4 bases, with 15 bases lying between them. The CDR3 runs 15 residues. Written as DNA, the CDR3 is TGCGCCAGCAGCCAACCCGGCAGCGGTGTTTACGAGCAGTACTTC. Protein sequence: CASSQPGSGVYEQYF.

The V and J genes are TRBV5-1 and TRBJ2-3; the D gene is possibly TRBD1 (5 bases). With 4 bases removed from V and 10 bases from J, the gap between germline ends came to 22 bases. CDR3 length: 15 amino acids. Germline CDR1 and CDR2: SGHRS and YFSETQ. CDR3 bases: TGCGCCAGCAGCCTTGGACAAATCCCCAACGATGCGCAGTATTTT. Translation: CASSLGQIPNDAQYF.

The chain recombines TRBV5-6 with TRBJ2-4, with D tentatively TRBD1 (5 bases). The CDR3 contains 15 residues. Trimming took off 4 bases at V and 0 bases at J, with 11 bases between the two ends. Germline V gene data show CDR1 as SGHDT and CDR2 as YYEEEE. The CDR3 protein is CASSRVGLAKNIQYF. For the CDR3, the DNA is TGTGCCAGCAGCCGGGTGGGGCTAGCCAAAAACATTCAGTACTTC.

V is TRBV7-9 and J is TRBJ1-4, with a weak D call TRBD1 (6 bases). The CDR3 covers 17 residues. CDR1 SEHNR and CDR2 FQNEAQ come from the germline V gene (reference sequence). Trimming stripped 6 bases from V and 5 bases from J, with 22 bases between. CDR3 bases: TGTGCCAGCAGTTTTATTCCCCTCGGGGGGGCGAATGAAAAACTGTTTTTT. This translates into CASSFIPLGGANEKLFF. Looking up the rest from reference TRBV7-9 and TRBJ1-4 gives the full variable domain: DTGVSQNPRHKITKRGQNVTFRCDPISEHNRLYWYRQTLGQGPEFLTYFQNEAQLEKSRLLSDRFSAERPKGSFSTLEIQRTEQGDSAMYLCASSFIPLGGANEKLFFGSGTQLSVL.

This sequence joins TRBV2 and TRBJ2-1; D gene unclear. Per germline, CDR1 SNHLY and CDR2 FYNNEI. Trimming took 1 base from V and 3 from J, leaving 4 bases between them. The CDR3 is 13 residues long. The CDR3 DNA is TGTGCCAGCAGTGAAGACGGCTACAATGAGCAGTTCTTC. It translates to CASSEDGYNEQFF.

This chain uses TRBV6-5 with TRBJ2-3, with D possibly TRBD2 on 6 matching bases. Trimming took off 2 bases at V and 0 bases at J, with 9 bases between the two ends. The CDR3 is 15 amino acids. CDR1 and CDR2 from the germline V gene are MNHEY and SVGAGI. The CDR3 loop is CASSYAAGSTDTQYF. CDR3 DNA sequence: TGTGCCAGCAGTTACGCGGCGGGGAGCACAGATACGCAGTATTTT.

This clone has a single count. The chain joins TRBV6-1 to TRBJ2-5, with TRBD1 matching over 8 bases. V was clipped by 3 bases and J by 3 bases; unmatched bases: 9. The V gene's germline CDR1 is MNHNS and CDR2 SASEGT. This CDR3 has 16 residues. Here the CDR3 reads CASSDLGTGIKETQYF. Here the CDR3 DNA reads TGTGCCAGCAGTGATCTAGGGACAGGAATAAAAGAGACCCAGTACTTC.

V usage is TRBV15 and J usage is TRBJ2-7; TRBD2 might be the D (5 bases). Germline CDR1 and CDR2: LNHNV and YYDKDF (reference sequence). Trimming took off 0 bases at V and 2 bases at J, with 8 bases between the two ends. The CDR3 runs 14 residues. CDR3 amino acids: CATSRDGVTYEQYF. As DNA, the CDR3 is TGTGCCACCAGCAGAGACGGGGTCACCTACGAGCAGTACTTC.

This rearrangement joins TRBV6-1 to TRBJ2-1; 14 positions match TRBD2. The germline gives CDR1 MNHNS, CDR2 SASEGT. The CDR3 is 14 residues long. V was clipped by 8 bases and J by 6 bases; unmatched bases: 3. The CDR3 protein is CASLGLAGVNEQFF. The CDR3 nucleotides are TGTGCCAGCTTGGGACTAGCGGGAGTCAATGAGCAGTTCTTC.

This clone came up once. The J gene is TRBJ1-5, the V gene TRBV2; D uncertain. This CDR3 is built from 14 residues. The germline V gene encodes CDR1 SNHLY and CDR2 FYNNEI. V was pared by 9 bases and J by 1 base, with 13 bases between. The chain's CDR3 is CASIGEISNQPQHF. The CDR3 DNA reads TGTGCCAGTATCGGGGAAATCAGCAATCAGCCCCAGCATTTT.

This rearrangement joins TRBV5-1 to TRBJ1-1; tentative D call: TRBD1 (6 bases). The CDR3 loop spans 18 amino acids. Trimming removed 4 bases at V and 1 base at J, with 23 bases between. From germline, CDR1 is SGHRS and CDR2 YFSETQ. The CDR3 DNA sequence: TGCGCCAGCAGCCTACAGGGTTCGAGCGGATATCAGAACACTGAAGCTTTCTTT. Amino acid sequence: CASSLQGSSGYQNTEAFF.

V is TRBV18 and J is TRBJ1-1, with 8 bases identical to TRBD1. Germline V gene sequence: CDR1 KGHSH, CDR2 LQKENI. Germline trimming cut 4 bases from V and 4 bases from J; bases unmatched to any gene: 11. The CDR3 sequence is 16 residues long. This CDR3 is CASSRSRGTGGTEAFF. CDR3 in DNA: TGTGCCAGCTCACGGTCTAGAGGAACAGGGGGCACTGAAGCTTTCTTT.

This clone has just one count. The J gene is TRBJ2-3, the V gene TRBV10-1, with 8 bases lining up with TRBD2. V trimming: 5 bases; J trimming: 2 bases; junction bases outside the gene matches: 3. Germline values: CDR1 WNHNN, CDR2 SYGVQD (reference sequence). This CDR3 region has 14 residues. Here the CDR3 reads CASSSGRTTDTQYF. The CDR3 DNA sequence: TGCGCCAGCAGTAGCGGGAGAACCACAGATACGCAGTATTTT.

The CDR3 DNA is TGTGCCAGCGTACTAAACCAGCGGGGGCCAACACTCACAGATACGCAGTATTTT. Its translation is CASVLNQRGPTLTDTQYF. This rearrangement joins TRBV11-2 to TRBJ2-3; TRBD2 matches at 8 bases. Germline V gene data show CDR1 as SGHAT and CDR2 as FQNNGV. CDR3 length: 18 amino acids. The V and J ends lost 8 bases and 2 bases, in that order; junction bases with no gene match: 18.

The chain uses TRBV10-3 and TRBJ1-4; D is unclear. The germline gives CDR1 ENHRY, CDR2 SYGVKD. V lost 1 base to trimming and J lost 8 bases, with 8 bases between them. The CDR3 is made up of 13 amino acids. The CDR3 nucleotides are TGTGCCATCAGTGAGTGGCAGTTGGAAAAACTGTTTTTT. Protein product: CAISEWQLEKLFF.

The chain carries TRBV6-5 and TRBJ2-5; 7 bases are a match to TRBD2. With 2 bases clipped from V and 5 bases from J, the junction kept 5 bases outside the gene matches. Germline V gene data show CDR1 as MNHEY and CDR2 as SVGAGI. The length of the CDR3 is 14 residues. The CDR3 DNA follows: TGTGCCAGCAGTTACGTTGGGGGAGGGGAGACCCAGTACTTC. As protein: CASSYVGGGETQYF.

The rearrangement uses TRBV5-4 and TRBJ2-2; maybe TRBD2 (5 bases). Germline assignment: CDR1 SGHNT and CDR2 YYREEE (reference sequence). V lost 2 bases and J 3 bases, leaving 8 bases between the germline ends. The CDR3 extends over 14 amino acids. The CDR3 loop reads CASSFRGDTGELFF. DNA for the CDR3: TGTGCCAGCAGCTTTCGGGGAGACACCGGGGAGCTGTTTTTT.

This clone has only a few counts. The chain combines TRBV29-1 with TRBJ1-4, with D maybe TRBD1 (5 bases). V was trimmed by 0 bases and J by 6 bases, leaving 8 bases between them. The CDR3 consists of 13 residues. In germline, CDR1 is SQVTM, CDR2 ANQGSEA. The CDR3 is CSVEDRADEKLFF. As DNA, the CDR3 is TGCAGCGTTGAAGACAGGGCAGATGAAAAACTGTTTTTT.

The gene calls are TRBV5-1 and TRBJ1-1; the D is unclear. Germline V gene lookup returns CDR1 SGHRS and CDR2 YFSETQ. V dropped 0 bases and J dropped 1 base, with 13 bases sitting between them. The CDR3 runs to 16 residues. The CDR3 sequence: CASSLGFRGKNTEAFF. Here the CDR3 DNA reads TGCGCCAGCAGCTTGGGTTTCCGGGGAAAGAACACTGAAGCTTTCTTT.

J is TRBJ2-7 and V is TRBV7-6; TRBD1 matches 9 bases. With V trimmed by 3 bases and J by 5 bases, 8 bases remained unmatched. The CDR3 is made up of 15 amino acids. Germline CDR1 is SGHVS and CDR2 is FNYEAQ. The CDR3 spells CASSLGQGIQDEQYF. The CDR3 region has the DNA TGTGCCAGCAGCTTGGGACAGGGCATTCAGGACGAGCAGTACTTC.